Given below is one T cell receptor beta chain in context. Its antigen is as yet unknown. CDR1 is SGHTA and CDR2 is FQGNSA in the germline V gene. The CDR3 consists of 14 residues. The ends lost 3 bases at V and 3 bases at J; junction bases unmatched: 4. The data originate from a study of PD-1 blockade in classical Hodgkin lymphoma. The wider study: Treatment was intravenous nivolumab, 3 mg/kg every 2 weeks, until progression.

The time point was: cycle 4 day 1 (C4D1), after less than 7 weeks of nivolumab. Following autologous stem cell transplantation, relapse occurred in every patient, and exposure to brentuximab vedotin varied. Assay used: immunoSEQ multiplex PCR; TCRdb lists only in-frame clones, some missing. The table records about 92,000 clones, 83% of them present only once. General study results and limits: Nivolumab initiated under 1 year post-ASCT led to patient exclusion. Newly diagnosed patients were said to have less baseline TCR diversity than healthy donors did. Reasons behind the repertoire differences stay unclear, perhaps disease activity or earlier therapy.

This TCR derives from a human donor with classical Hodgkin lymphoma. The input for sequencing was peripheral blood mononuclear cells (PBMCs), taken before the fourth cycle of nivolumab. The V and J genes are TRBV7-2 and TRBJ1-2, with 7 nucleotides matching TRBD1. The CDR3 loop reads CASSLTGTDYGYTF. The CDR3 coding sequence is TGTGCCAGCAGCTTGACAGGGACAGACTATGGCTACACCTTC.